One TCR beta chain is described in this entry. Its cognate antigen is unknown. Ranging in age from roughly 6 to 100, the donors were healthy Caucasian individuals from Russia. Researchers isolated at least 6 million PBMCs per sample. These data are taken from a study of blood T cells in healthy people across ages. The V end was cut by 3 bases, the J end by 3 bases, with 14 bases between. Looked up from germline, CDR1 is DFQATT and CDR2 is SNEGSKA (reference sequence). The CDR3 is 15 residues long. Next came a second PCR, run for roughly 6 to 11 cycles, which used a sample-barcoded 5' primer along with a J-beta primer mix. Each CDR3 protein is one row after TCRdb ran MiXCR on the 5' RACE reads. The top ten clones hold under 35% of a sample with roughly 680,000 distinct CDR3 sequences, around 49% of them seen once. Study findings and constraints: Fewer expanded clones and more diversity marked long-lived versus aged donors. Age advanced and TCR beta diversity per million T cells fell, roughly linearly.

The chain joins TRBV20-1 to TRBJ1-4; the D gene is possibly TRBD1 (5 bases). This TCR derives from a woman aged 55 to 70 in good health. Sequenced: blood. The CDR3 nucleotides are TGCAGTGCTAGTCAGGGTTCGGCATCTAATGAAAAACTGTTTTTT. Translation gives CSASQGSASNEKLFF.